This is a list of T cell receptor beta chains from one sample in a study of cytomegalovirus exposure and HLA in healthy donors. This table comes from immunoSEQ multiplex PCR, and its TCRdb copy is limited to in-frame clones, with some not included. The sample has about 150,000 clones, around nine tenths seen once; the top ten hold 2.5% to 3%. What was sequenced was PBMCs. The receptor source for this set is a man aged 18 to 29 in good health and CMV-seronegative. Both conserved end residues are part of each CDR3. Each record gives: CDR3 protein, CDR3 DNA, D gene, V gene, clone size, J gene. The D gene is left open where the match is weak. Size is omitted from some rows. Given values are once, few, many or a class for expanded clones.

CDR3 protein: CAWSAPTGLNSPLHF; CDR3 DNA: TGTGCCTGGAGTGCCCCGACAGGGTTGAATTCACCCCTCCACTTT; D gene: TRBD1; V gene: TRBV30; clone size: once; J gene: TRBJ1-6
CDR3 protein: CASSSGTGVYGYTF; CDR3 DNA: TGTGCCAGCTCAAGCGGGACAGGTGTTTATGGCTACACCTTC; D gene: TRBD1; V gene: TRBV18; clone size: .; J gene: TRBJ1-2
CDR3 protein: CSVEDREGPGADTQYF; CDR3 DNA: TGCAGCGTTGAAGATCGGGAAGGGCCAGGAGCAGATACGCAGTATTTT; D gene: .; V gene: TRBV29-1; clone size: .; J gene: TRBJ2-3
CDR3 protein: CASSRTRDGGTEAFF; CDR3 DNA: TGTGCCAGCAGCCGTACCCGGGACGGAGGGACTGAAGCTTTCTTT; D gene: .; V gene: TRBV6-6; clone size: .; J gene: TRBJ1-1
CDR3 protein: CASSDRESYTF; CDR3 DNA: TGCGCCAGCAGTGACAGGGAAAGCTACACCTTC; D gene: .; V gene: TRBV10-2; clone size: .; J gene: TRBJ1-2
CDR3 protein: CASEQYVGSNQPQHF; CDR3 DNA: TGTGCCAGCGAACAGTACGTGGGTAGCAATCAGCCCCAGCATTTT; D gene: .; V gene: TRBV6-5; clone size: .; J gene: TRBJ1-5
CDR3 protein: CASSALARGADTQYF; CDR3 DNA: TGCGCCAGCAGTGCCTTGGCCCGGGGTGCAGATACGCAGTATTTT; D gene: .; V gene: TRBV10-1; clone size: .; J gene: TRBJ2-3
CDR3 protein: CASSPIQLSHSGGTEAFF; CDR3 DNA: TGTGCCAGCTCACCCATACAGTTATCCCATTCCGGTGGCACTGAAGCTTTCTTT; D gene: .; V gene: TRBV18; clone size: .; J gene: TRBJ1-1
CDR3 protein: CSVEFPASGSASYEQYF; CDR3 DNA: TGCAGCGTTGAATTTCCGGCTAGCGGGAGCGCTTCCTACGAGCAGTACTTC; D gene: TRBD2; V gene: TRBV29-1; clone size: .; J gene: TRBJ2-7
CDR3 protein: CASSLKLAGGPYEQYF; CDR3 DNA: TGTGCCAGCAGTTTAAAACTAGCGGGAGGGCCCTACGAGCAGTACTTC; D gene: TRBD2; V gene: TRBV28; clone size: .; J gene: TRBJ2-7
CDR3 protein: CASSQDSQGARNTEAFF; CDR3 DNA: TGCGCCAGCAGCCAAGATTCACAGGGGGCGCGGAACACTGAAGCTTTCTTT; D gene: TRBD1; V gene: TRBV4-3; clone size: once; J gene: TRBJ1-1
CDR3 protein: CASGESVPGELFF; CDR3 DNA: TGTGCCAGCGGGGAGTCTGTCCCCGGGGAGCTGTTTTTT; D gene: .; V gene: TRBV6-1; clone size: .; J gene: TRBJ2-2
CDR3 protein: CASSVRDLQTQYF; CDR3 DNA: TGTGCCAGCAGTGTTCGTGACTTGCAGACCCAGTACTTC; D gene: .; V gene: TRBV28; clone size: .; J gene: TRBJ2-5
CDR3 protein: CASSPSAGAGYGYTF; CDR3 DNA: TGTGCCAGCTCACCTTCGGCGGGGGCCGGCTATGGCTACACCTTC; D gene: .; V gene: TRBV18; clone size: .; J gene: TRBJ1-2
CDR3 protein: CASSPPGRKTSGISDQYF; CDR3 DNA: TGTGCCAGCAGTCCTCCGGGACGCAAGACTAGCGGGATTTCGGACCAGTACTTC; D gene: TRBD2; V gene: TRBV28; clone size: .; J gene: TRBJ2-5
CDR3 protein: CASREKGTGRAGANVLTF; CDR3 DNA: TGTGCCAGCAGGGAAAAGGGAACAGGGAGGGCTGGGGCCAACGTCCTGACTTTC; D gene: .; V gene: TRBV6-1; clone size: once; J gene: TRBJ2-6
CDR3 protein: CASSPPIGYSHEQYF; CDR3 DNA: TGTGCCAGCTCACCACCGATCGGGTATAGCCACGAGCAGTACTTC; D gene: .; V gene: TRBV18; clone size: .; J gene: TRBJ2-7
CDR3 protein: CASRLNEQFF; CDR3 DNA: TGCGCCAGCCGTCTAAATGAGCAGTTCTTC; D gene: .; V gene: TRBV10-2; clone size: .; J gene: TRBJ2-1
CDR3 protein: CASSIGEEPINYGYTF; CDR3 DNA: TGTGCCAGTAGTATAGGAGAGGAGCCAATTAACTATGGCTACACCTTC; D gene: .; V gene: TRBV19; clone size: .; J gene: TRBJ1-2
CDR3 protein: CASSPRTGSNTEAFF; CDR3 DNA: TGTGCCAGCAGTCCTAGGACAGGGTCGAACACTGAAGCTTTCTTT; D gene: TRBD1; V gene: TRBV2; clone size: few; J gene: TRBJ1-1
CDR3 protein: CASSLVDRVASTDTQYF; CDR3 DNA: TGCGCCAGCAGCTTGGTAGACAGGGTTGCTAGCACAGATACGCAGTATTTT; D gene: TRBD1; V gene: TRBV5-1; clone size: .; J gene: TRBJ2-3
CDR3 protein: CASSWDSGFYTEAFF; CDR3 DNA: TGTGCCAGCAGCTGGGATTCAGGGTTCTACACTGAAGCTTTCTTT; D gene: .; V gene: TRBV5-5; clone size: .; J gene: TRBJ1-1
CDR3 protein: CASSPLAANTEAFF; CDR3 DNA: TGTGCCAGCAGTCCCTTGGCGGCGAACACTGAAGCTTTCTTT; D gene: .; V gene: TRBV6-5; clone size: .; J gene: TRBJ1-1
CDR3 protein: CASQHGQGGNQPQHF; CDR3 DNA: TGTGCCAGCCAACACGGACAAGGAGGCAATCAGCCCCAGCATTTT; D gene: .; V gene: TRBV7-9; clone size: .; J gene: TRBJ1-5
CDR3 protein: CASSLWGQGVNGTGYTF; CDR3 DNA: TGTGCCAGCAGTTTATGGGGACAGGGGGTGAATGGGACTGGCTACACCTTC; D gene: TRBD1; V gene: TRBV28; clone size: .; J gene: TRBJ1-2
CDR3 protein: CSVESAYNEQFF; CDR3 DNA: TGCAGCGTTGAATCGGCCTACAATGAGCAGTTCTTC; D gene: .; V gene: TRBV29-1; clone size: .; J gene: TRBJ2-1
CDR3 protein: CASSHEGSSGANVLTF; CDR3 DNA: TGTGCCAGCAGTCATGAAGGGAGCTCTGGGGCCAACGTCCTGACTTTC; D gene: .; V gene: TRBV27; clone size: .; J gene: TRBJ2-6
CDR3 protein: CASSEYQGSEKLFF; CDR3 DNA: TGTGCCAGCAGTGAATATCAGGGGAGTGAAAAACTGTTTTTT; D gene: .; V gene: TRBV25-1; clone size: .; J gene: TRBJ1-4
CDR3 protein: CASSTTGRVSEKLFF; CDR3 DNA: TGTGCCAGCAGCACCACAGGGCGCGTAAGCGAAAAACTGTTTTTT; D gene: .; V gene: TRBV2; clone size: .; J gene: TRBJ1-4
CDR3 protein: CASSEGRRPRDTDTQYF; CDR3 DNA: TGTGCCAGCAGCGAGGGCCGGAGACCGAGGGACACAGATACGCAGTATTTT; D gene: .; V gene: TRBV11-2; clone size: .; J gene: TRBJ2-3
CDR3 protein: CASPPNRGYGYTF; CDR3 DNA: TGTGCCAGCCCCCCCAACCGGGGCTATGGCTACACCTTC; D gene: .; V gene: TRBV2; clone size: .; J gene: TRBJ1-2
CDR3 protein: CASSGPGLAGDTQYF; CDR3 DNA: TGTGCCAGCAGTGGACCGGGACTAGCGGGAGATACGCAGTATTTT; D gene: TRBD2; V gene: TRBV28; clone size: .; J gene: TRBJ2-3
CDR3 protein: CASSSGTGGNIQYF; CDR3 DNA: TGTGCCAGCAGTTCGGGGACAGGGGGAAACATTCAGTACTTC; D gene: TRBD1; V gene: TRBV6-5; clone size: .; J gene: TRBJ2-4
CDR3 protein: CASSTGATNEKLFF; CDR3 DNA: TGTGCCAGCAGTACAGGGGCCACTAATGAAAAACTGTTTTTT; D gene: TRBD1; V gene: TRBV6-5; clone size: .; J gene: TRBJ1-4
CDR3 protein: CASSSTGGQNEKLFF; CDR3 DNA: TGTGCCAGCAGCTCTACAGGGGGACAGAATGAAAAACTGTTTTTT; D gene: TRBD1; V gene: TRBV5-4; clone size: .; J gene: TRBJ1-4
CDR3 protein: CASRLSSNNEKLFF; CDR3 DNA: TGCGCCAGCAGATTGTCCTCTAATAATGAAAAACTGTTTTTT; D gene: .; V gene: TRBV5-1; clone size: once; J gene: TRBJ1-4
CDR3 protein: CASSGGQLGTEAFF; CDR3 DNA: TGCGCCAGCAGTGGGGGACAGTTGGGCACTGAAGCTTTCTTT; D gene: TRBD1; V gene: TRBV10-2; clone size: .; J gene: TRBJ1-1
CDR3 protein: CASSSTGTRTGELFF; CDR3 DNA: TGCGCCAGCAGTTCGACAGGGACAAGAACCGGGGAGCTGTTTTTT; D gene: TRBD1; V gene: TRBV10-1; clone size: once; J gene: TRBJ2-2
CDR3 protein: CASRDTRAGTGELFF; CDR3 DNA: TGTGCCAGCAGGGATACGAGGGCCGGGACCGGGGAGCTGTTTTTT; D gene: .; V gene: TRBV6-5; clone size: .; J gene: TRBJ2-2
CDR3 protein: CSVVVAGLAHNEQFF; CDR3 DNA: TGCAGCGTTGTTGTAGCGGGATTAGCACACAATGAGCAGTTCTTC; D gene: TRBD2; V gene: TRBV29-1; clone size: .; J gene: TRBJ2-1
CDR3 protein: CASSSSEGHSYNEQFF; CDR3 DNA: TGTGCCAGCAGCTCGTCGGAGGGGCACTCCTACAATGAGCAGTTCTTC; D gene: .; V gene: TRBV13; clone size: .; J gene: TRBJ2-1
CDR3 protein: CASSATPGGGVSYNEQFF; CDR3 DNA: TGTGCCAGCAGCGCTACCCCGGGCGGGGGAGTCTCCTACAATGAGCAGTTCTTC; D gene: TRBD2; V gene: TRBV9; clone size: .; J gene: TRBJ2-1
CDR3 protein: CASSLVGQPGEKLFF; CDR3 DNA: TGCGCCAGCAGCTTGGTCGGCCAGCCAGGGGAAAAACTGTTTTTT; D gene: .; V gene: TRBV5-1; clone size: .; J gene: TRBJ1-4
CDR3 protein: CASSDFGGAFTDTQYF; CDR3 DNA: TGCGCCAGCAGTGATTTCGGGGGGGCCTTCACAGATACGCAGTATTTT; D gene: TRBD2; V gene: TRBV10-1; clone size: few; J gene: TRBJ2-3
CDR3 protein: CASSFLYEQYF; CDR3 DNA: TGTGCCAGCAGCTTCCTCTACGAGCAGTACTTC; D gene: .; V gene: TRBV12-1; clone size: many; J gene: TRBJ2-7
CDR3 protein: CASSSPLYGYTF; CDR3 DNA: TGTGCCAGCAGTTCCCCACTGTATGGCTACACCTTC; D gene: .; V gene: TRBV6-5; clone size: .; J gene: TRBJ1-2
CDR3 protein: CASSQDPGGESGELFF; CDR3 DNA: TGTGCCAGCAGCCAAGATCCAGGGGGTGAAAGCGGGGAGCTGTTTTTT; D gene: TRBD1; V gene: TRBV4-2; clone size: .; J gene: TRBJ2-2
CDR3 protein: CASSHRGDRVDGYTF; CDR3 DNA: TGTGCCAGCAGTCACCGCGGAGACCGGGTGGATGGCTACACCTTC; D gene: .; V gene: TRBV27; clone size: few; J gene: TRBJ1-2
CDR3 protein: CASSNNREVTEAFF; CDR3 DNA: TGTGCCAGCAGTAATAACAGGGAAGTTACTGAAGCTTTCTTT; D gene: .; V gene: TRBV27; clone size: .; J gene: TRBJ1-1
CDR3 protein: CASSIGLAGVEQFF; CDR3 DNA: TGTGCCAGTAGTATAGGGCTAGCGGGGGTAGAGCAGTTCTTC; D gene: TRBD2; V gene: TRBV19; clone size: .; J gene: TRBJ2-1